These 13 T cell receptor beta chains were all obtained from the same sample, sequenced in a study of T cells in Graves' hyperthyroidism and ophthalmopathy. TCR beta CDR3 regions were amplified from RNA. Initially, a first-round RT-PCR of the TCR CDR3 employed the HTBI primer set. TCRdb re-called the multiplex PCR reads through MiXCR, storing one row per CDR3 protein. The sample has 480,000 or so distinct CDR3 sequences, approximately 15% seen once; the top ten hold under 20%. The sequencing sample was made of blood. The receptors derive from a woman aged 18-35 years with Graves' hyperthyroidism.

The chain combines TRBV6-1 with TRBJ2-5; a weak D match, TRBD1 (6 bases). Germline loops: CDR1 MNHNS, CDR2 SASEGT. V lost 3 bases and J 5 bases, leaving 16 bases between the germline ends. CDR3 length equals 15 residues. The CDR3 DNA reads TGTGCCAGCAGTGAGAGCGTGGGGGCGGAGGAGACCCAGTACTTC. As protein: CASSESVGAEETQYF.

This clonotype was seen at least ten times. The V call is TRBV7-2, the J call TRBJ2-1, with 7 bases lining up with TRBD2. After removal of 4 bases from V and 2 bases from J, the junction contained 11 bases not matched to a gene. The CDR3 sequence is 17 residues long. Germline V gene sequence: CDR1 SGHTA, CDR2 FQGNSA. The CDR3 DNA reads as TGTGCCAGCAGCTCCCCCCCCCCGGGGACTACCTACAATGAGCAGTTCTTC. Translation gives CASSSPPPGTTYNEQFF.

V gene TRBV6-2 or TRBV6-3 combines with J gene TRBJ2-5, with D uncertain. The CDR3 contains 16 residues. Germline V lookup: CDR1 MNHEY, CDR2 SVGEGT. Trimming shortened V by 7 bases and J by 5 bases, and 23 bases separated the two germline ends. The CDR3 DNA reads TGTGCCAGCACCCCCGGCATCTTGGGGAATCTGGAGACCCAGTACTTC. Translating gives CASTPGILGNLETQYF.

The chain is built from TRBV19 and TRBJ2-4, with 13 nucleotides matching TRBD2. The CDR3 is 15 amino acids. V shed 1 base, J shed 9 bases, and the junction held 3 bases outside the gene matches. Germline V CDR1 and CDR2: LNHDA, SQIVND (reference sequence). This chain's CDR3 is CASSIVRTSGSIQYF. CDR3 bases: TGTGCCAGTAGTATAGTTCGGACTAGCGGGAGCATTCAGTACTTC.

At least ten counts were recorded for this clonotype. The rearrangement links TRBV20-1 to TRBJ2-3, with a possible D match to TRBD2 (5 bases). CDR3 length equals 15 residues. CDR1 is DFQATT and CDR2 is SNEGSKA in the germline V gene (reference sequence). The ends were cut back, 0 bases at V and 4 bases at J, with 14 bases in the middle. CDR3 in amino acids: CSARDLVGAPDTQYF. As DNA, the CDR3 is TGCAGTGCTAGAGATCTCGTGGGAGCCCCAGATACGCAGTATTTT.

There are a few counts of this clonotype. The junction shows a germline mismatch at one end, possibly a read error. This chain connects TRBV11-1 to TRBJ2-3; D perhaps matches TRBD1 (5 bases). Germline assignment: CDR1 SGHAT and CDR2 FQDESV (reference sequence). The CDR3 sequence is 15 residues long. In DNA form, the CDR3 reads TGTGCCAGCAGGTTAGCCTCTCTAGGGGCAGATACGCAGTATTTT. Translation: CASRLASLGADTQYF.

This clonotype was detected many times. The chain recombines TRBV27 with TRBJ1-2, with 7 bases lining up with TRBD1. The germline V gene has CDR1 MNHEY and CDR2 SMNVEV (reference sequence). Losses at the gene ends were 0 bases for V and 4 bases for J; bases not matched to a gene: 2. This CDR3 has 14 amino acids. This chain's CDR3 is CASSLSRGLYGYTF. CDR3 sequence (DNA): TGTGCCAGCAGTTTATCTAGGGGGCTCTATGGCTACACCTTC.

This clonotype was seen many times. The J gene is TRBJ2-7, the V gene TRBV7-8; 10 positions agree with TRBD2. Trimming cost V 5 bases and J 2 bases; bases outside gene matches: 3. CDR3 length: 14 residues. Germline V lookup: CDR1 SGHVS, CDR2 FQNEAQ. CDR3 sequence: CASSGSGRAYEQYV. In nucleotides, the CDR3 is TGTGCCAGCAGCGGAAGCGGGAGGGCCTACGAGCAGTACGTC.

This clonotype was counted a few times. The V call is TRBV5-8, the J call TRBJ2-3, with TRBD2 matching 8 bases. CDR3 size: 15 residues. V lost 4 bases, J lost 2 bases, and 6 bases stayed unmatched. Germline V lookup: CDR1 SGHTS, CDR2 YDEGEE. CDR3 loop: CASSRTSGNTDTQYF. The CDR3 nucleotides read TGTGCCAGCAGCCGCACTAGCGGTAACACAGATACGCAGTATTTT.

The table lists this clonotype with many counts. V gene TRBV24-1 combines with J gene TRBJ2-7, with TRBD1 matching 8 bases. The CDR3 covers 14 residues. The junction had 13 bases not matched to a gene; V was cut back by 9 bases and J by 7 bases. The germline V gene has CDR1 KGHDR and CDR2 SFDVKD. The CDR3 loop reads CATLVGTGVREQYV. CDR3 bases: TGTGCCACCTTGGTCGGGACAGGTGTGAGGGAGCAGTACGTC.

Comments on this clonotype: This may be a read error: a much more frequent sequence differs by one nucleotide. This chain joins TRBV6-2 or TRBV6-3 and TRBJ1-6; 8 bases line up with TRBD1. This CDR3 contains 15 residues. CDR1 and CDR2 from the germline V gene are MNHEY and SVGEGT. CDR3 sequence (DNA): TGTGCCAGCGGTTACTCGGGACAGGCGAATTCACCCCTCCACTTT. Its translation: CASGYSGQANSPLHF.

Many counts were recorded for this clonotype. The chain joins TRBV18 to TRBJ2-5; 7 bases line up with TRBD2. The V and J ends lost 3 bases and 2 bases, in that order; junction bases with no gene match: 6. Per germline, CDR1 KGHSH and CDR2 LQKENI. This CDR3 has 15 residues. The CDR3 here is CASSPAGVGQETQYF. The CDR3 DNA reads as TGTGCCAGCTCACCGGCGGGAGTGGGGCAAGAGACCCAGTACTTC.

This clonotype was found a few times. For the CDR3, the DNA is TGCAGTGCTAGAGATTCTTCGCGGCAGAGGAACACTGAAGCTTTCTTT. It yields the protein CSARDSSRQRNTEAFF. The V gene is TRBV20-1, the J gene TRBJ1-1; D is unresolved. Germline V gene lookup returns CDR1 DFQATT and CDR2 SNEGSKA (reference sequence). The CDR3 is made up of 16 amino acids. V dropped 0 bases and J dropped 1 base, with 15 bases sitting between them.